This entry lists 5 T cell receptor beta chains sequenced from one sample in a study of shared clonotypes between healthy human individuals. Assay used: immunoSEQ multiplex PCR; TCRdb lists only in-frame clones, some missing. The table includes some 1.5 million clones, roughly 96% detected once. Sequenced: naive CD4+ T cells sorted from blood. This sample's subset: CD45RA+ positively selected. These receptors were obtained from a man aged 25-45 years in good health.

This chain joins TRBV1 and TRBJ2-1; TRBD2 is taken as the D call from the table, unchecked against the DNA. TRBV1 is reported as a pseudogene. The CDR3 extends over 16 amino acids. The CDR3 DNA reads TGCACCAGCAGCCAATTGACTAGCGGAGCCTACAATGAGCAGTTCTTC. Translation: CTSSQLTSGAYNEQFF.

The gene calls are TRBV7-6 and TRBJ2-1; the D gene could be TRBD1 or TRBD2 (7 bases each). This CDR3 is built from 16 residues. V was clipped by 5 bases and J by 0 bases, with 14 bases between them. Germline CDR1 is SGHVS and CDR2 is FNYEAQ. The CDR3, as DNA: TGTGCCAGCAGCCAGGGGGGGCCTAGCTCCTACAATGAGCAGTTCTTC. Its protein is CASSQGGPSSYNEQFF.

The chain combines TRBV6-1 with TRBJ1-1, with 7 bases matching TRBD1. With 4 bases clipped from V and 7 bases from J, the junction kept 0 bases outside the gene matches. This CDR3 comprises 11 residues. CDR1 and CDR2 (germline): MNHNS, SASEGT. The CDR3 spells CASSGTGEAFF. Here the CDR3 DNA reads TGTGCCAGCAGTGGGACAGGTGAAGCTTTCTTT.

Notes on this clone: Other DNA sequences of this sample code for an identical CDR3. The V and J genes are TRBV9 and TRBJ1-3; D unclear. The CDR3 has 12 amino acids. V shed 0 bases and J shed 4 bases, with 2 bases lying between them. Germline values: CDR1 SGDLS, CDR2 YYNGEE. CDR3 DNA sequence: TGTGCCAGCAGCGTAGTGGGAAACACCATATATTTT. Protein: CASSVVGNTIYF.

This clone was observed once. The chain uses TRBV4-3 and TRBJ2-5; 10 positions match TRBD2. Germline values: CDR1 LGHNA, CDR2 YSLEER. This CDR3 is built from 16 residues. The ends lost 4 bases at V and 5 bases at J; junction bases unmatched: 10. CDR3 in amino acids: CASSLLAAGGLETQYF. DNA of the CDR3: TGCGCCAGCAGCCTGCTAGCAGCGGGAGGGCTCGAGACCCAGTACTTC.